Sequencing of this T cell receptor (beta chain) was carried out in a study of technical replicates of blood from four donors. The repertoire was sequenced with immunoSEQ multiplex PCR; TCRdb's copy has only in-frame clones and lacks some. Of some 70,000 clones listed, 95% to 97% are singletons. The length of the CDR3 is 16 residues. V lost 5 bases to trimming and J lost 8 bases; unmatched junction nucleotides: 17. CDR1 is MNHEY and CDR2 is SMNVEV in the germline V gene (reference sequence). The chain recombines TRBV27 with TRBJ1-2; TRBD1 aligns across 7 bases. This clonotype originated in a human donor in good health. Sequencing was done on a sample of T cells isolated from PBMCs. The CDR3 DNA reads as TGTGCCAGCAGTCCCCAGGGGGTCCTTTTGGTGGGCGGCTACACCTTC. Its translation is CASSPQGVLLVGGYTF.